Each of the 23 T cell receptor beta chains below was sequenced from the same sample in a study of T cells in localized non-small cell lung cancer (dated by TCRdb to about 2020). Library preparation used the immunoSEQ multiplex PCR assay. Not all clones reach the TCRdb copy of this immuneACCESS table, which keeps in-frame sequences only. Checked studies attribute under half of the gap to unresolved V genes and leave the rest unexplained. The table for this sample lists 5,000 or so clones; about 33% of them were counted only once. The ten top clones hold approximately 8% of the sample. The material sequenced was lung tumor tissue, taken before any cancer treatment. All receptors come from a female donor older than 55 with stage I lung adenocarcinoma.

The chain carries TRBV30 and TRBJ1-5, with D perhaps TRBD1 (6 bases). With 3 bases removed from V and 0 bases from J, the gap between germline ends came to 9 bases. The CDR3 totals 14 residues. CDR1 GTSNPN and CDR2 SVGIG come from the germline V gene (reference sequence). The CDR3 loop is CAWSQGLSNQPQHF. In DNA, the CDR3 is TGTGCCTGGAGCCAGGGGCTTAGCAATCAGCCCCAGCATTTT.

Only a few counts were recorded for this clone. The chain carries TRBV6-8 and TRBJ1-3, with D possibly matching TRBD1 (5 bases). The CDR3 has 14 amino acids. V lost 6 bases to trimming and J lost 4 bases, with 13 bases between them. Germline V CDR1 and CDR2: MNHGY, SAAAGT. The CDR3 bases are TGTGCCAGCAGGCCAAAGCAGGGAGGAAACACCATATATTTT. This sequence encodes CASRPKQGGNTIYF.

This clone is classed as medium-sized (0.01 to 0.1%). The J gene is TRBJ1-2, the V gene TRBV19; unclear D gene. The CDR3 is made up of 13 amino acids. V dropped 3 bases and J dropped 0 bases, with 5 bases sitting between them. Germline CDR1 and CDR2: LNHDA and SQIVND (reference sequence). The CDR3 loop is CASSMGANYGYTF. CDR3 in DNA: TGTGCCAGTAGTATGGGAGCTAACTATGGCTACACCTTC.

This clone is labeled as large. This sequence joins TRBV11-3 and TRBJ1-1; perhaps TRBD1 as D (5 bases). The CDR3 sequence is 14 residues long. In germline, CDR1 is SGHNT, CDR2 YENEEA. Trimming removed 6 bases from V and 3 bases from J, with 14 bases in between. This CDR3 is CASSNTLQDTEAFF. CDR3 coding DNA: TGTGCCAGCAGTAACACCTTACAGGACACTGAAGCTTTCTTT.

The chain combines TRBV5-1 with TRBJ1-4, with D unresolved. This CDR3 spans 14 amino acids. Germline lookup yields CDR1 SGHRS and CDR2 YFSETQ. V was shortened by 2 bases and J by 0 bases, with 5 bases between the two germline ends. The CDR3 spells CASSLGTTNEKLFF. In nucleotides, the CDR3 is TGCGCCAGCAGCTTAGGGACAACTAATGAAAAACTGTTTTTT.

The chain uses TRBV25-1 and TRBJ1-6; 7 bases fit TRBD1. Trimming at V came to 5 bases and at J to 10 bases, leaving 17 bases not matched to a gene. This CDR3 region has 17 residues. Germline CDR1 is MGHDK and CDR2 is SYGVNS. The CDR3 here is CASSQAGGKSNRSPLHF. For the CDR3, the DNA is TGTGCCAGCAGTCAAGCAGGGGGTAAATCCAATAGGTCACCCCTCCACTTT.

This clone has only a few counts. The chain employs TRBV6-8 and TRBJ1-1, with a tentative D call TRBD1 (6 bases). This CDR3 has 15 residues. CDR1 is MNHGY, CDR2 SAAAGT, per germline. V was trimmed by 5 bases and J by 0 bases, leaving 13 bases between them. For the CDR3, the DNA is TGTGCCAGCAGTGAGGGTCCAGGGGTGAACACTGAAGCTTTCTTT. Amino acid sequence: CASSEGPGVNTEAFF.

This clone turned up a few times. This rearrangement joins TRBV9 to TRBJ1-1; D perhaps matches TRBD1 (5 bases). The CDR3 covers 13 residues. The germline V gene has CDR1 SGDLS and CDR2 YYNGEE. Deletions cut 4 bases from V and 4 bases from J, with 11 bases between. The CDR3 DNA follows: TGTGCCAGCAGCCGGGGGGAGGGCACTGAAGCTTTCTTT. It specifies CASSRGEGTEAFF.

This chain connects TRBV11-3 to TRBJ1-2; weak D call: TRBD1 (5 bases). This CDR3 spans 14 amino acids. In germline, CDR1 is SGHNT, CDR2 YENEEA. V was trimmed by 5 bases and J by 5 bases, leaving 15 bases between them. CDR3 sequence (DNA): TGTGCCAGCAGCCCATGGGGCCCTGGGTATGGCTACACCTTC. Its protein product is CASSPWGPGYGYTF.

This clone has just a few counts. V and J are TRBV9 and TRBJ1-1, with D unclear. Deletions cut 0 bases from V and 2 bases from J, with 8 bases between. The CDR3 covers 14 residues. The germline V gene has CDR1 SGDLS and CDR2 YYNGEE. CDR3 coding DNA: TGTGCCAGCAGCGTAGGGACGGTAAACACTGAAGCTTTCTTT. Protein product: CASSVGTVNTEAFF.

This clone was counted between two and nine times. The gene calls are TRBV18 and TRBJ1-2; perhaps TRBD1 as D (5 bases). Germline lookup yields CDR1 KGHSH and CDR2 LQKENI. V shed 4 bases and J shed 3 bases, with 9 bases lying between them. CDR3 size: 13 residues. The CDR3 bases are TGTGCCAGCTCACGGGACGGCGACTATGGCTACACCTTC. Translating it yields CASSRDGDYGYTF.

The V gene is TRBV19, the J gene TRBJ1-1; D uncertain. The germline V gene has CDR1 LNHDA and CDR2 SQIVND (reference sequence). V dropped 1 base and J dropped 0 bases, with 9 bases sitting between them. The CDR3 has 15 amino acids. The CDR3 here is CASSIGPAMNTEAFF. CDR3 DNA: TGTGCCAGTAGTATAGGGCCAGCGATGAACACTGAAGCTTTCTTT.

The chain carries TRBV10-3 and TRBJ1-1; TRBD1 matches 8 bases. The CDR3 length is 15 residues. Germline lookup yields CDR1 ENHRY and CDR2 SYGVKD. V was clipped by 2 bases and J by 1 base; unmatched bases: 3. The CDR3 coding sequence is TGTGCCATCAGTGAGACAGGGGGGAAGAACACTGAAGCTTTCTTT. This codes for CAISETGGKNTEAFF.

The CDR3 protein is CASGTGTSGTEAFF. Here the CDR3 DNA reads TGCGCCAGCGGGACAGGGACGTCTGGGACTGAAGCTTTCTTT. This chain connects TRBV5-1 to TRBJ1-1; 9 nucleotides line up with TRBD1. V was pared by 7 bases and J by 5 bases, with 9 bases of the junction left unmatched. The CDR3 length is 14 residues. The germline CDR1 and CDR2 sequences are SGHRS and YFSETQ.

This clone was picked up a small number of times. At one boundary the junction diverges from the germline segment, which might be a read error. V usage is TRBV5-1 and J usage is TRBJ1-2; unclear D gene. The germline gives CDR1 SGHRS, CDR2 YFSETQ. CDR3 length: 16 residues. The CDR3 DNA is TGCGCCAGCAACTTGGGAGCATGGGGATCTAACTATGGCTACACCTTC. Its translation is CASNLGAWGSNYGYTF.

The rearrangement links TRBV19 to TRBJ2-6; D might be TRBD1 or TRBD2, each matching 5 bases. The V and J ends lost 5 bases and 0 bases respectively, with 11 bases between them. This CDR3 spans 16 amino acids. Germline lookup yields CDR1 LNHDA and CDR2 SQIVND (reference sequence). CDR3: CASSLDTSSGANVLTF. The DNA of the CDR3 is TGTGCCAGTAGTTTGGACACTAGCTCTGGGGCCAACGTCCTGACTTTC.

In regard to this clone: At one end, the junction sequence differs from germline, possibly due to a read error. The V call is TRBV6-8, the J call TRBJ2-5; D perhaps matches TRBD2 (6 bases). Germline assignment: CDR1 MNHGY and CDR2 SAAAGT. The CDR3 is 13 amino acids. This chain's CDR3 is CAISVGGGETQYF. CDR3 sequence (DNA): TGTGCCATCAGTGTGGGGGGAGGAGAGACCCAGTACTTC.

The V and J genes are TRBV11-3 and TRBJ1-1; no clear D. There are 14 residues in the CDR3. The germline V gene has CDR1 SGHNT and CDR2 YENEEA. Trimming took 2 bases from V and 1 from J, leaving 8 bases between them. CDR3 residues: CASSLNPGNTEAFF. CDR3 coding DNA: TGTGCCAGCAGCTTAAACCCTGGGAACACTGAAGCTTTCTTT.

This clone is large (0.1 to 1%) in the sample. The CDR3 coding sequence is TGTGCCAGCAGCTTGGGCTGGGACCGCCGCAACCCCGTTTACGAGCAGTACTTC. It codes for CASSLGWDRRNPVYEQYF. V and J are TRBV11-3 and TRBJ2-7; D could derive from TRBD1 or TRBD2 (5 bases each). CDR1 is SGHNT and CDR2 is YENEEA in the germline V gene. The CDR3 totals 18 residues. Trimming pared 3 bases from V and 4 bases from J, leaving 25 bases between. Together with reference TRBV11-3 and TRBJ2-7, the CDR3 gives the full variable domain: EAGVVQSPRYKIIEKKQPVAFWCNPISGHNTLYWYLQNLGQGPELLIRYENEEAVDDSQLPKDRFSAERLKGVDSTLKIQPAELGDSAVYLCASSLGWDRRNPVYEQYFGPGTRLTVT.

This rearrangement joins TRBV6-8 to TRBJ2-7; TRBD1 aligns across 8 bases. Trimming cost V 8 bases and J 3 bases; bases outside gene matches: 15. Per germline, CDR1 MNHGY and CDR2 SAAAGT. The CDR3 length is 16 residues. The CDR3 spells CASAGQGIKGGYEQYF. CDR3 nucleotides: TGTGCCAGCGCCGGACAGGGAATAAAAGGGGGCTACGAGCAGTACTTC.

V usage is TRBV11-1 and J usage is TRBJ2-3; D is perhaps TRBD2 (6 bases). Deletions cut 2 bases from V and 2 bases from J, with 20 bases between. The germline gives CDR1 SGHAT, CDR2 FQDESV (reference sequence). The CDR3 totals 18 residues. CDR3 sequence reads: CASSLRTTTGVSTDTQYF. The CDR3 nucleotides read TGTGCCAGCAGCTTACGGACAACCACGGGGGTATCCACAGATACGCAGTATTTT.

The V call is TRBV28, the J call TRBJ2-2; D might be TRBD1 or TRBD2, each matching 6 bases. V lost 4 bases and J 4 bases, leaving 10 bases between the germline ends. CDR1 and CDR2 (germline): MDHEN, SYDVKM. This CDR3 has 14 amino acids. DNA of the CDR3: TGTGCCAGCAGTTCGGGGGCCCGCACCGGGGAGCTGTTTTTT. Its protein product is CASSSGARTGELFF.

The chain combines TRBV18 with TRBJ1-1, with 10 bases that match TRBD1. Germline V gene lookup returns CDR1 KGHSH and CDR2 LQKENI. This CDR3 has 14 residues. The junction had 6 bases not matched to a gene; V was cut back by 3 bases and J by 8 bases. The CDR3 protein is CASSPSGQGYEAFF. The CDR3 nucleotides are TGTGCCAGCTCACCCTCGGGACAGGGGTACGAAGCTTTCTTT.